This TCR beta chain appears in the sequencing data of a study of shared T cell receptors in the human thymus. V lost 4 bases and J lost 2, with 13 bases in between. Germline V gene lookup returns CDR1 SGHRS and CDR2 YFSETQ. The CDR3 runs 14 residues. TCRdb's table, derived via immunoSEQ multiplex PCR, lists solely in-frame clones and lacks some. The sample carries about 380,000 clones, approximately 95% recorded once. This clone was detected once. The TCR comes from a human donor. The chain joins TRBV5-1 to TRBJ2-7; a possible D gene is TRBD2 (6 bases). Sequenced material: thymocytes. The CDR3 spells CASSARDATYEQYF. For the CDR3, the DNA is TGCGCCAGCAGCGCGCGGGACGCCACCTACGAGCAGTACTTC. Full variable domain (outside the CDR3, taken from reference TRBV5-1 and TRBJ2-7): KAGVTQTPRYLIKTRGQQVTLSCSPISGHRSVSWYQQTPGQGLQFLFEYFSETQRNKGNFPGRFSGRQFSNSRSEMNVSTLELGDSALYLCASSARDATYEQYFGPGTRLTVT.